These 20 T cell receptor beta chains were sequenced from one sample in a study of a mutant IDH1 vaccine in newly diagnosed glioma (dated by TCRdb to the early 2020s). The library was obtained by the immunoSEQ multiplex PCR assay. Here the immuneACCESS table is served through TCRdb, limited to in-frame sequences with V and J called. Missing clones are a known gap in these copies; in checked studies unresolved V genes cover under half, and the rest lacks a known reason. The sample table lists over 80,000 clones, about 90% of them with a count of one. The ten largest clones represent under 0.7% of the sample. What this sample's time point label stands for: baseline, week 1 (first vaccination visit). The treatment or condition label, read with the paper, signifies: pre-vaccination baseline after standard-of-care therapy. The specimen was PBMCs, collected from a glioma patient treated with radiotherapy, temozolomide or both. Receptors were obtained from a woman aged 45-60 years with glioma.

The chain employs TRBV28 and TRBJ1-4; 7 bases fit TRBD1. The J segment lost 7 bases and the V segment lost 8 bases, leaving 7 bases of the junction unmatched. The CDR3 spans 13 residues. CDR1 is MDHEN and CDR2 is SYDVKM in the germline V gene. CDR3 coding DNA: TGTGCCAGCGAAATAGGGGGCTCTGAAAAACTGTTTTTT. It yields the protein CASEIGGSEKLFF.

V gene TRBV19 combines with J gene TRBJ1-1; TRBD1 agrees at 7 bases. The V gene end was trimmed by 5 bases and the J gene end by 1 base; junction bases not matched to a gene: 7. Germline lookup yields CDR1 LNHDA and CDR2 SQIVND (reference sequence). The CDR3 contains 15 residues. The CDR3 reads CASSSQGTRNTEAFF. CDR3 nucleotides: TGTGCCAGTAGTTCACAGGGGACTCGGAACACTGAAGCTTTCTTT.

The chain employs TRBV19 and TRBJ1-1; 7 bases map to TRBD1. This CDR3 has 13 amino acids. Germline CDR1 reads LNHDA; CDR2 reads SQIVND (reference sequence). V lost 2 bases, J lost 5 bases, and 2 bases stayed unmatched. CDR3 DNA sequence: TGTGCCAGTAGTATAAACAGGGGTACTGAAGCTTTCTTT. It codes for CASSINRGTEAFF.

This chain joins TRBV27 and TRBJ2-1; 9 bases map to TRBD1. The trim removed 8 bases at V and 9 bases at J, leaving 8 bases unmatched. CDR1 MNHEY and CDR2 SMNVEV come from the germline V gene (reference sequence). This CDR3 is 13 amino acids long. CDR3 bases: TGTGCCAGCGGATTACAGGGGGCTATTGAGCAGTTCTTC. Translating it yields CASGLQGAIEQFF.

The chain recombines TRBV2 with TRBJ2-5; 15 nucleotides match TRBD2. V gave up 9 bases and J gave up 5 bases; unmatched junction bases: 10. Germline lookup yields CDR1 SNHLY and CDR2 FYNNEI. The CDR3 sequence is 16 residues long. The CDR3 loop reads CASSGTSGRSSETQYF. The CDR3 nucleotides are TGTGCCAGTTCCGGGACTAGCGGGAGGTCTTCGGAGACCCAGTACTTC.

The chain is built from TRBV7-2 and TRBJ2-6; D is possibly TRBD2 (6 bases). The CDR3 runs to 18 residues. V lost 1 base, J lost 0 bases, and 13 bases lay in between. Germline CDR1 SGHTA, CDR2 FQGNSA. The CDR3 nucleotides read TGTGCCAGCAGCTTAGGAGGGACTGTTTCCTCTGGGGCCAACGTCCTGACTTTC. Translation gives CASSLGGTVSSGANVLTF.

The chain has TRBV7-2 and TRBJ1-6; no firm D call. There are 21 residues in the CDR3. The germline V gene has CDR1 SGHTA and CDR2 FQGNSA. V was cut by 0 bases and J by 4 bases, with 25 bases left in between. As DNA, the CDR3 is TGTGCCAGCAGCTTAGCTTTGATCGATACCTCTCCTCTGGCATATAATTCACCCCTCCACTTT. This codes for CASSLALIDTSPLAYNSPLHF.

The genes are TRBV7-2 and TRBJ2-5; TRBD2 agrees at 10 bases. This CDR3 region has 14 residues. The V segment lost 1 base and the J segment 4 bases; nucleotides outside the gene matches: 0. Germline CDR1 and CDR2: SGHTA and FQGNSA. The CDR3 is CASSLGLAGETQYF. The CDR3 coding sequence is TGTGCCAGCAGCTTAGGACTAGCGGGAGAGACCCAGTACTTC. The full variable domain, in which reference TRBV7-2 and TRBJ2-5 provide the parts outside the CDR3, is GAGVSQSPSNKVTEKGKDVELRCDPISGHTALYWYRQSLGQGLEFLIYFQGNSAPDKSGLPSDRFSAERTGGSVSTLTIQRTQQEDSAVYLCASSLGLAGETQYFGPGTRLLVL.

The chain is built from TRBV5-1 and TRBJ1-5; tentative D call: TRBD1 (5 bases). The CDR3 runs 15 residues. Between the trimmed V and J ends, which lost 0 bases and 4 bases, there was a span of 11 bases. Per germline, CDR1 SGHRS and CDR2 YFSETQ. The CDR3 spells CASSLDGDLNQPQHF. CDR3 nucleotides: TGCGCCAGCAGCTTGGATGGGGACCTGAATCAGCCCCAGCATTTT.

The chain combines TRBV5-1 with TRBJ1-2; possible D gene TRBD1, 5 bases. V lost 4 bases and J lost 3, with 16 bases in between. Germline CDR1 is SGHRS and CDR2 is YFSETQ. The CDR3 is 15 amino acids. The CDR3 coding sequence is TGCGCCAGCAGCCTACTGGTGTGGGGGGACTATGGCTACACCTTC. Its translation: CASSLLVWGDYGYTF. The whole variable domain, filled in from reference TRBV5-1 and TRBJ1-2, reads KAGVTQTPRYLIKTRGQQVTLSCSPISGHRSVSWYQQTPGQGLQFLFEYFSETQRNKGNFPGRFSGRQFSNSRSEMNVSTLELGDSALYLCASSLLVWGDYGYTFGSGTRLTVV.

DNA of the CDR3: TGCAGTGCTTGGACCGGGTCCGAGCAGTACTTC. It codes for CSAWTGSEQYF. The V and J genes are TRBV20-1 and TRBJ2-7; D unresolved. CDR3 length equals 11 residues. From germline, CDR1 is DFQATT and CDR2 SNEGSKA (reference sequence). Trimming pared 5 bases from V and 6 bases from J, leaving 11 bases between.

V usage is TRBV7-9 and J usage is TRBJ2-5; D ambiguous. Germline V lookup: CDR1 SEHNR, CDR2 FQNEAQ (reference sequence). V was cut by 2 bases and J by 1 base, with 8 bases left in between. This CDR3 spans 14 amino acids. CDR3 in DNA: TGTGCCAGCAGCTTATGGGGTGCCCAAGAGACCCAGTACTTC. Its translation: CASSLWGAQETQYF.

V usage is TRBV9 and J usage is TRBJ2-1; possible D gene TRBD2, 6 bases. The CDR3 loop spans 15 amino acids. Germline V gene sequence: CDR1 SGDLS, CDR2 YYNGEE. The V and J ends lost 6 bases and 2 bases respectively, with 15 bases between them. CDR3 sequence (DNA): TGTGCCAGCACCCCGGGACTGCAAACCTACAATGAGCAGTTCTTC. Its translation is CASTPGLQTYNEQFF.

As concerns this clone: Additional DNA sequences in this sample encode the identical CDR3. This chain connects TRBV5-4 to TRBJ2-7; 7 nucleotides line up with TRBD1. Unmatched junction bases numbered 0, after V lost 0 bases and J lost 3 bases. The CDR3 extends over 13 amino acids. The germline gives CDR1 SGHNT, CDR2 YYREEE (reference sequence). The CDR3: CASSLDRGYEQYF. The CDR3 bases are TGTGCCAGCAGCTTGGACAGGGGCTACGAGCAGTACTTC.

This clone showed up just a few times. The J gene is TRBJ1-1, the V gene TRBV4-1, with D hard to call. Per the germline V gene, CDR1 is MGHRA and CDR2 is YSYEKL. Trimming took off 11 bases at V and 0 bases at J, with 13 bases between the two ends. The CDR3 extends over 13 amino acids. As DNA, the CDR3 is TGCGCCTCAACCCTGGGTTTGAACACTGAAGCTTTCTTT. Translating it yields CASTLGLNTEAFF.

The DNA for the CDR3 is TGTGCCAGTAGTATTAGGACAGGGAATCAGCCCCAGCATTTT. Translated, it gives CASSIRTGNQPQHF. The chain uses TRBV19 and TRBJ1-5, with 8 bases fitting TRBD1. Germline-derived CDR1 and CDR2 are LNHDA and SQIVND (reference sequence). There are 14 residues in the CDR3. Trimming cost V 3 bases and J 4 bases; bases outside gene matches: 2.

Only one count was recorded for this clone. The chain uses TRBV19 and TRBJ2-5; D not certain. The CDR3 has 16 residues. Germline CDR1 reads LNHDA; CDR2 reads SQIVND (reference sequence). Deletions cut 5 bases from V and 0 bases from J, with 16 bases between. The DNA of the CDR3 is TGTGCCAGTAGTCCCCAGTATGCAATCTACCAAGAGACCCAGTACTTC. Translation gives CASSPQYAIYQETQYF.

The V gene is TRBV18, the J gene TRBJ2-3, with D maybe TRBD2 (6 bases). CDR1 is KGHSH, CDR2 LQKENI, per germline. Deletions cut 4 bases from V and 1 base from J, with 15 bases between. This CDR3 has 16 amino acids. The CDR3 bases are TGTGCCAGCTCACTAGCCCGGGAGTTGGGCACAGATACGCAGTATTTT. It is translated as CASSLARELGTDTQYF.

This chain connects TRBV28 to TRBJ1-4, with D unclear. Trimming stripped 1 base from V and 5 bases from J, with 14 bases between. The CDR3 extends over 16 amino acids. Germline CDR1 MDHEN, CDR2 SYDVKM. CDR3: CASSLLSSRTNEKLFF. CDR3 nucleotide sequence: TGTGCCAGCAGTTTATTATCGTCACGAACGAATGAAAAACTGTTTTTT.

The chain employs TRBV6-5 and TRBJ2-1, with D possibly being TRBD1 or TRBD2 (5 bases each). The germline V gene encodes CDR1 MNHEY and CDR2 SVGAGI. The CDR3 covers 12 residues. V dropped 0 bases and J dropped 9 bases, with 6 bases sitting between them. CDR3 protein: CASSYSRGEQFF. The CDR3 DNA reads as TGTGCCAGCAGTTACTCGAGGGGTGAGCAGTTCTTC.